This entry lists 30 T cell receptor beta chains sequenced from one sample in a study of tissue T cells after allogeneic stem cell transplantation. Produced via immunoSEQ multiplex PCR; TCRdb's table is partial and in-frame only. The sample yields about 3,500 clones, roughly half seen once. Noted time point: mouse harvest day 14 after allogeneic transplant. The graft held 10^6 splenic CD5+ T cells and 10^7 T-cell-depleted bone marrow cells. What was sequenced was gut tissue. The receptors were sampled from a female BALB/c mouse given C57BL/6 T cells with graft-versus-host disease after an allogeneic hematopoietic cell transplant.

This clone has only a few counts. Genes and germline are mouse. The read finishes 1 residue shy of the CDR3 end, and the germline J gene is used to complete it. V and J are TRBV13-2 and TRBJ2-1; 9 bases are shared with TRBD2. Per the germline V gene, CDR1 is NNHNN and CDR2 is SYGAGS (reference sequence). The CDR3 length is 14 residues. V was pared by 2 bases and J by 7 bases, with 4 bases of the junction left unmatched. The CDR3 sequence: CASGEGDWEAEQFF. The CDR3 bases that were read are TGTGCCAGCGGTGAAGGGGACTGGGAGGCTGAGCAGTTC.

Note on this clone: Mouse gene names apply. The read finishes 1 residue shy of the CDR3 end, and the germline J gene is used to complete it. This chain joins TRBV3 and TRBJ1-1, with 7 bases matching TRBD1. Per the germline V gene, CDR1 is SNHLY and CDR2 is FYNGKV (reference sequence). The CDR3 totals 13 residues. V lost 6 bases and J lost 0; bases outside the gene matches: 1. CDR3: CASRGQTNTEVFF. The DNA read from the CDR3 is TGTGCCAGCAGGGGACAGACAAACACAGAAGTCTTC.

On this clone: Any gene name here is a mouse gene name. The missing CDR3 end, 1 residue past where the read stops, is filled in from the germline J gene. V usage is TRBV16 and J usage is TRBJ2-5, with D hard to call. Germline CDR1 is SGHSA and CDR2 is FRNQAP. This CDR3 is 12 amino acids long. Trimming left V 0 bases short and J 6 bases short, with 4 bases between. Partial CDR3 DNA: TGTGCAAGCAGCTTAGATAGGGACACCCAGTAC. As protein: CASSLDRDTQY. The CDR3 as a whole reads CASSLDRDTQYF.

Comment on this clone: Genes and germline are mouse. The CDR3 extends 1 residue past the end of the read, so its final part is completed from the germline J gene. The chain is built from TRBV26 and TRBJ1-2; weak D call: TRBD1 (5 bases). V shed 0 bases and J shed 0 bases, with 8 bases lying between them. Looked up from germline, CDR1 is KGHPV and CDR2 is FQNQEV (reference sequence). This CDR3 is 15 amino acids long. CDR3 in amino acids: CASSLSGAANSDYTF. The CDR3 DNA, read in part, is TGTGCCAGCAGTCTGTCAGGGGCGGCAAACTCCGACTACACC.

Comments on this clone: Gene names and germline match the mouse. The CDR3 loop is CASGGRGGSAETLYF. The sequenced part of the CDR3 DNA is TGTGCCAGCGGTGGGCGTGGGGGTAGTGCAGAAACGCTGTAT. This sequence joins TRBV13-2 and TRBJ2-3, with TRBD2 as a possible D gene (6 bases). Read data end 1 residue before the CDR3 end; the end is taken from the germline J gene. V shed 3 bases and J shed 0 bases, with 11 bases lying between them. CDR1 is NNHNN and CDR2 is SYGAGS in the germline V gene (reference sequence). CDR3 length equals 15 residues.

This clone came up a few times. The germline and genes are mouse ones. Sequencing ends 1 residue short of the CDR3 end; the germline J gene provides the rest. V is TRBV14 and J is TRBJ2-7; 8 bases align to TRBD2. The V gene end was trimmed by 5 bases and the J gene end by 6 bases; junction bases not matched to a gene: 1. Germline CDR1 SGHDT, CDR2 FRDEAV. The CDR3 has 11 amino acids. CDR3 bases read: TGTGCCAGCAGAACTGGGGGTGAACAGTAC. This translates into CASRTGGEQY. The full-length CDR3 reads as CASRTGGEQYF.

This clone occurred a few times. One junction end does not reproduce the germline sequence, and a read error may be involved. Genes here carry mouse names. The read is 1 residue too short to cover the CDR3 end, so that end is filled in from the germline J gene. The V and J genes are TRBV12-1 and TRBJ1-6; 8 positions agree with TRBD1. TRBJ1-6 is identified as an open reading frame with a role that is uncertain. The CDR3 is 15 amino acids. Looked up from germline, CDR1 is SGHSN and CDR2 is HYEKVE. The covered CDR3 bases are TGTGCCAGCTCTCCCGGGACAGGCTATAATCCGCCCCTCTAC. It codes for CASSPGTGYNPPLY. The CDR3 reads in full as CASSPGTGYNPPLYF.

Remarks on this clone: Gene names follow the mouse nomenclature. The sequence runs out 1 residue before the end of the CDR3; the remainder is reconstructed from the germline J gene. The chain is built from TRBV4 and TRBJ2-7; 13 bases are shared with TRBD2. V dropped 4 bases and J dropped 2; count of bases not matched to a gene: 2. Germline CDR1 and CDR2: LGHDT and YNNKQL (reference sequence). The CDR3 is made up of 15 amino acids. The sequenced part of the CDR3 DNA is TGTGCCAGCAGCTCCGGGACTGGGGGGGCCTATGAACAGTAC. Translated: CASSSGTGGAYEQY. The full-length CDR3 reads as CASSSGTGGAYEQYF.

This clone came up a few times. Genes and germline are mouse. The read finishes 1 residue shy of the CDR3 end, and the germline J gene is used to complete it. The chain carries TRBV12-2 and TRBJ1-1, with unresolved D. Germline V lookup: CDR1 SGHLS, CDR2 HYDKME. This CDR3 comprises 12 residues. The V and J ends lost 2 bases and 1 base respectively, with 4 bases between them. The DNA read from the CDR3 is TGTGCCAGCTCTCACAGGAACACAGAAGTCTTC. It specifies CASSHRNTEVF. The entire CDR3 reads CASSHRNTEVFF.

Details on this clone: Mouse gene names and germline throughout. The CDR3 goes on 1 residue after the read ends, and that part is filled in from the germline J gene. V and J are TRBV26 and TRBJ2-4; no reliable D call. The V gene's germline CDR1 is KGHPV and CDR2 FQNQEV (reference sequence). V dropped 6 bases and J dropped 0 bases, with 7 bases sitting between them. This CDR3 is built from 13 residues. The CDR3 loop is CASRPISQNTLYF. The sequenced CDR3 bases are TGTGCCAGCAGACCAATTAGTCAAAACACCTTGTAC. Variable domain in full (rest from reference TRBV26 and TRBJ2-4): NSKVIQTPRYLVKGQGQKAKMRCIPEKGHPVVFWYQQNKNNEFKFLINFQNQEVLQQIDMTEKRFSAECPSNSPCSLEIQSSEAGDSALYLCASRPISQNTLYFGAGTRLSVL.

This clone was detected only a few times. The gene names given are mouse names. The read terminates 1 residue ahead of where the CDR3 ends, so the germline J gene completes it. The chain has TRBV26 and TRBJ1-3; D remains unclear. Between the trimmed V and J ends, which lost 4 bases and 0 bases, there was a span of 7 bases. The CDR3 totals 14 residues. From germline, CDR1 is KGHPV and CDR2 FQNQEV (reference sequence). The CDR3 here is CASSPAASGNTLYF. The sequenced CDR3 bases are TGTGCCAGCAGTCCGGCAGCTTCTGGAAATACGCTCTAT.

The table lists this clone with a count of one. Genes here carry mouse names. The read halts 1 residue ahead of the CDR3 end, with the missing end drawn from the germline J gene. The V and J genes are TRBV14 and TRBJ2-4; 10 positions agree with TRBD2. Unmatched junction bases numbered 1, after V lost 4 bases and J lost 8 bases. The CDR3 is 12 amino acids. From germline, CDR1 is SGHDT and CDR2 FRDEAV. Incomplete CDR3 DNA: TGTGCCAGCAGTACTGGGGGGGGCACCTTGTAC. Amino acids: CASSTGGGTLY. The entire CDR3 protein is CASSTGGGTLYF. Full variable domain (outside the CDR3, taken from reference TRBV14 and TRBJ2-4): EAGVTQSPRYAVLQEGQAVSFWCDPISGHDTLYWYQQPRDQGPQLLVYFRDEAVIDNSQLPSDRFSAVRPKGTNSTLKIQSAKQGDTATYLCASSTGGGTLYFGAGTRLSVL.

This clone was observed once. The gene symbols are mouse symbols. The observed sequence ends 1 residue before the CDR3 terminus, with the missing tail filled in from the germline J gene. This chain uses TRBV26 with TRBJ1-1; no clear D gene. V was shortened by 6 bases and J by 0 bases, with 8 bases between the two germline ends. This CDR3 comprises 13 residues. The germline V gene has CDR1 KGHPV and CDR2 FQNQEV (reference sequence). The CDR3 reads CASSPTSNTEVFF. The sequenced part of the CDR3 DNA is TGTGCCAGCAGCCCGACATCAAACACAGAAGTCTTC.

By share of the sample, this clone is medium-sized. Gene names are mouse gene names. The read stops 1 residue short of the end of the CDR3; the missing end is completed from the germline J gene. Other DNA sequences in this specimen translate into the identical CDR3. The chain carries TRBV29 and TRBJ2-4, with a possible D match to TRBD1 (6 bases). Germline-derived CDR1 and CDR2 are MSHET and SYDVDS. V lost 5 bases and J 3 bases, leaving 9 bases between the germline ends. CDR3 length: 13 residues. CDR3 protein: CASSPGHQNTLYF. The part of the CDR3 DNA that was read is TGTGCTAGCAGTCCGGGACACCAAAACACCTTGTAC.

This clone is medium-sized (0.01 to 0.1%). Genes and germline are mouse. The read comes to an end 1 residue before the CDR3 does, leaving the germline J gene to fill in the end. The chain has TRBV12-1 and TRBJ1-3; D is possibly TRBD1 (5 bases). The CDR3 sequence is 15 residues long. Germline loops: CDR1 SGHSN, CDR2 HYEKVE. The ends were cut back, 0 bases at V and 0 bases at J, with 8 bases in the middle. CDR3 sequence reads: CASSLGQNSGNTLYF. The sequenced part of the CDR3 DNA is TGTGCCAGCTCTCTCGGACAAAATTCTGGAAATACGCTCTAT.

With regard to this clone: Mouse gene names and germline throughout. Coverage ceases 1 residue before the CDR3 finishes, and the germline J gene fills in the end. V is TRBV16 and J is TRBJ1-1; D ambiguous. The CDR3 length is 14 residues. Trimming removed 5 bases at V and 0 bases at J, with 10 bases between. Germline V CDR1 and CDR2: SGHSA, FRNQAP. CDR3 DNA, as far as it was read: TGTGCAAGCAGCCCCCGACAAGCAAACACAGAAGTCTTC. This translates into CASSPRQANTEVF. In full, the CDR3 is CASSPRQANTEVFF.

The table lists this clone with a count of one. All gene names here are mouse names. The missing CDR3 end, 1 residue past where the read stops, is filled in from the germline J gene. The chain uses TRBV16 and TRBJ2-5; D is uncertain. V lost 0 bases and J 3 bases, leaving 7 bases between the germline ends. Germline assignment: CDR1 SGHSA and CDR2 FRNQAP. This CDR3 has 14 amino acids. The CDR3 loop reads CASSLENWQDTQYF. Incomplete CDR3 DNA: TGTGCAAGCAGCTTAGAAAATTGGCAAGACACCCAGTAC.

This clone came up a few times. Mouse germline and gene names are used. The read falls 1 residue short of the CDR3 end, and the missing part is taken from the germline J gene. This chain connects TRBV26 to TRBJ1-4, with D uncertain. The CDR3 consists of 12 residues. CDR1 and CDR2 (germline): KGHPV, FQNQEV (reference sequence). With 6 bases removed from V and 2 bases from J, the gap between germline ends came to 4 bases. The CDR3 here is CASRGSNERLFF. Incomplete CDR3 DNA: TGTGCCAGCAGGGGATCCAACGAAAGATTATTT.

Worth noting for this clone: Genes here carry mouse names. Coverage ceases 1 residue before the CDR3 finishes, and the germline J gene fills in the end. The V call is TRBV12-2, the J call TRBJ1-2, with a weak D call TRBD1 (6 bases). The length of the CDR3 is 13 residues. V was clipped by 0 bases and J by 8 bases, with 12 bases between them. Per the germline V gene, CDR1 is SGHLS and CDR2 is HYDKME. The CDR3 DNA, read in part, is TGTGCCAGCTCTCTCCTACGACAGGCGGACTACACC. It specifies CASSLLRQADYT. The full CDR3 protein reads CASSLLRQADYTF.

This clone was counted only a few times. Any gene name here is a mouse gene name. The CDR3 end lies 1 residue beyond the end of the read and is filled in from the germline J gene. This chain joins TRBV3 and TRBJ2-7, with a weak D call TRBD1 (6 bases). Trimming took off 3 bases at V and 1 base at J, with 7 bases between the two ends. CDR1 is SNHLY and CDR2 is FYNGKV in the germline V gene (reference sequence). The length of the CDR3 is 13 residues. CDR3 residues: CASSLDRSYEQYF. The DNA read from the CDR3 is TGTGCCAGCAGCTTGGACAGATCCTATGAACAGTAC.

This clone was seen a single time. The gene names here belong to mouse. Partial CDR3 DNA: TGTGCCAGCGGGACTGGGGTATATGAACAGTAC. This translates into CASGTGVYEQY. The whole CDR3 protein reads CASGTGVYEQYF. This chain connects TRBV19 to TRBJ2-7; 10 bases align to TRBD2. The observed sequence ends 1 residue before the CDR3 terminus, with the missing tail filled in from the germline J gene. The J segment lost 4 bases and the V segment lost 7 bases, leaving 2 bases of the junction unmatched. Per germline, CDR1 FNHDT and CDR2 SITEND (reference sequence). The CDR3 length is 12 residues.

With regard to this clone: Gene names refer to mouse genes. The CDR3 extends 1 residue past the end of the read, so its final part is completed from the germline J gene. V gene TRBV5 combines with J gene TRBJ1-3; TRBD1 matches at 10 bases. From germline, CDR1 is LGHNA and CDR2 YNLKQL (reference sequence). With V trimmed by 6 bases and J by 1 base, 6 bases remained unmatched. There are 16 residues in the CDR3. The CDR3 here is CASSAGTGASGNTLYF. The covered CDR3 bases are TGTGCCAGCAGTGCCGGGACAGGGGCCTCTGGAAATACGCTCTAT.

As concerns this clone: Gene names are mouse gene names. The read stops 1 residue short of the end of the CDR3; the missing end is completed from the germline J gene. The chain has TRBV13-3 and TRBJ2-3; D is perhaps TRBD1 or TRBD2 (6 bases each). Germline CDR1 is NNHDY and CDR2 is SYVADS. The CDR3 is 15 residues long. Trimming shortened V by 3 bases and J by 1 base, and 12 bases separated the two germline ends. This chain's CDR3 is CASSAGGGGAETLYF. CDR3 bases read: TGTGCCAGCAGTGCTGGCGGGGGCGGTGCAGAAACGCTGTAT.

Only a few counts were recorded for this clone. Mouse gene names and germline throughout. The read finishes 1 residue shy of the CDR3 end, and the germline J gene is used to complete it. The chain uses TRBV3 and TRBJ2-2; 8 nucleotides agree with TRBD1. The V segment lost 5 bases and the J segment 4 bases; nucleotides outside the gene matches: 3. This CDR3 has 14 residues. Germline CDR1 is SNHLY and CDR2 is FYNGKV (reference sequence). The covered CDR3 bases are TGTGCCAGCAGCGGGGACAGGCCCACCGGGCAGCTCTAC. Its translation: CASSGDRPTGQLY. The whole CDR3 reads CASSGDRPTGQLYF. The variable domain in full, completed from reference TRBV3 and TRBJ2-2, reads GPKVLQIPSHQIIDMGQMVTLNCDPVSNHLYFYWYKQILGQQMEFLVNFYNGKVMEKSKLFKDQFSVERPDGSYFTLKIQPTALEDSAVYFCASSGDRPTGQLYFGEGSKLTVL.

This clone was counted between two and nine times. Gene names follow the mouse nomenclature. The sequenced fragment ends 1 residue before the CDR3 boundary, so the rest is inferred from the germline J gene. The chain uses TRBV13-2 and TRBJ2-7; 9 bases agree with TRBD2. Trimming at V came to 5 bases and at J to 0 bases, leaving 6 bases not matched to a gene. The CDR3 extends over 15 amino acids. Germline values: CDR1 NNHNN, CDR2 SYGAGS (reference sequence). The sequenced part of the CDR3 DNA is TGTGCCAGCGGCGGACTGGGGACCTCCTCCTATGAACAGTAC. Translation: CASGGLGTSSYEQY. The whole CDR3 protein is CASGGLGTSSYEQYF.

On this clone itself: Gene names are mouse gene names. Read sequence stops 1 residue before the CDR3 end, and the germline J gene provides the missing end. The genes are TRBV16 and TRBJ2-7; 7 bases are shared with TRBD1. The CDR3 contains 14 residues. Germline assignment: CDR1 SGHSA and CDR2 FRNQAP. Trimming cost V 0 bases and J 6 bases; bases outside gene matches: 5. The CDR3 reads CASSLDTTGFEQYF. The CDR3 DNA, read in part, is TGTGCAAGCAGCTTAGATACGACAGGGTTTGAACAGTAC.

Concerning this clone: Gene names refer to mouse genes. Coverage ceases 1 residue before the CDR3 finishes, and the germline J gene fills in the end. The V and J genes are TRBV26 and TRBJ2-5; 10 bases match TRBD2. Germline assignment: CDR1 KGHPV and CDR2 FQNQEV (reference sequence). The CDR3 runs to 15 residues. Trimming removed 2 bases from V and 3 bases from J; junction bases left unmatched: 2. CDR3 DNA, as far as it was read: TGTGCCAGCAGTCTGCCGACTGGGGGGCAAGACACCCAGTAC. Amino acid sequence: CASSLPTGGQDTQY. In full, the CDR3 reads CASSLPTGGQDTQYF.

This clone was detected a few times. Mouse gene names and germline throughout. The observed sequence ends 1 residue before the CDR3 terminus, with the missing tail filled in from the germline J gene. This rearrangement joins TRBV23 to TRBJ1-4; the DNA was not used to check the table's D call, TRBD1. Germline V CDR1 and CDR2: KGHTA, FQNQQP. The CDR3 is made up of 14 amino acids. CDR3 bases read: TGCTCCAGCAGTCAATCAGTTTCCAACGAAAGATTATTT. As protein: CSSSQSVSNERLF. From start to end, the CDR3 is CSSSQSVSNERLFF.

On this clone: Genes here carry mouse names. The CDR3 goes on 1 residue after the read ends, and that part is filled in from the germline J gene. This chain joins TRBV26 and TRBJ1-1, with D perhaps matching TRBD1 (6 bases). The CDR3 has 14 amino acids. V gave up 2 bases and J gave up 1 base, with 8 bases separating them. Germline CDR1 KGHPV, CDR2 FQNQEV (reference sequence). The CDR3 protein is CASSLTGWNTEVFF. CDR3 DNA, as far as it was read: TGTGCCAGCAGTCTGACAGGGTGGAACACAGAAGTCTTC.

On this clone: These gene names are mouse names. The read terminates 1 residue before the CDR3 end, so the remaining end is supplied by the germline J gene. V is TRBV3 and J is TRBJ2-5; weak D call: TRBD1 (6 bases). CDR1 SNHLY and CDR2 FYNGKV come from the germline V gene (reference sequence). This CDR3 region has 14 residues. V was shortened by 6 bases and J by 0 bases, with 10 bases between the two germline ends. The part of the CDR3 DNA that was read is TGTGCCAGCAGTTACAGGGTTAACCAAGACACCCAGTAC. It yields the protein CASSYRVNQDTQY. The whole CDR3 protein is CASSYRVNQDTQYF.